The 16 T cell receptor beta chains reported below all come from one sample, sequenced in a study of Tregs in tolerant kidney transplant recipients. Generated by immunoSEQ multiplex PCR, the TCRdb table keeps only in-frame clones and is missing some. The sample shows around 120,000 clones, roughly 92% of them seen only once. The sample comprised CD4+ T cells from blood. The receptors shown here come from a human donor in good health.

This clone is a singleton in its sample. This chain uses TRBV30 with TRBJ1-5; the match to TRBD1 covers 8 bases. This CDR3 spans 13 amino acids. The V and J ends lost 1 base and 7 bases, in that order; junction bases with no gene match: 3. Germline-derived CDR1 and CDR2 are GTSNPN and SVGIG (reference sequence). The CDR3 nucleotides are TGTGCCTGGAGTGGGACAGGGAAACAGCCCCAGCATTTT. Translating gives CAWSGTGKQPQHF.

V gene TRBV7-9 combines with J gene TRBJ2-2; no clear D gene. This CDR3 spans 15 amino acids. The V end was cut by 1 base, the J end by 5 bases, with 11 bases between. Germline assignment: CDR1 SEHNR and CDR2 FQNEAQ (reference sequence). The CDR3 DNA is TGTGCCAGCAGCTTAGTGGGTAGCCGTACCGGGGAGCTGTTTTTT. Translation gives CASSLVGSRTGELFF.

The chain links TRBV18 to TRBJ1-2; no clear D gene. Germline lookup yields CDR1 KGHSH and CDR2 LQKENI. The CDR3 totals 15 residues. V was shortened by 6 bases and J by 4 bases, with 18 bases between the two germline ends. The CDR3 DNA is TGTGCCAGCTCTTCGCAGGCTCAGAGCCCCTATGGCTACACCTTC. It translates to CASSSQAQSPYGYTF.

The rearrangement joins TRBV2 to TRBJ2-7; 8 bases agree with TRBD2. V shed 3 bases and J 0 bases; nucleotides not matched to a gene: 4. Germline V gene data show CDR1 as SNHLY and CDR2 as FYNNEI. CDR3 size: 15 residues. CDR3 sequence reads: CASSDHGRASYEQYF. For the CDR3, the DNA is TGTGCCAGCAGTGATCACGGGAGGGCCTCCTACGAGCAGTACTTC.

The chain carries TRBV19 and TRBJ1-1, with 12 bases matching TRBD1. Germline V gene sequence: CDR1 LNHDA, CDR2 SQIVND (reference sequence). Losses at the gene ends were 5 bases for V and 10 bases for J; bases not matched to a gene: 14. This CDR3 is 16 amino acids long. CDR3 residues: CASSPLSGDRGPRAFF. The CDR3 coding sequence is TGTGCCAGTAGTCCCCTCTCCGGGGACAGGGGGCCAAGAGCTTTCTTT.

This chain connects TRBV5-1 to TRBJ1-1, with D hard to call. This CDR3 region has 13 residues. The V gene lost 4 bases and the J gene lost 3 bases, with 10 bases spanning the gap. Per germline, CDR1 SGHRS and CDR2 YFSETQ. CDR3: CASSRNLDTEAFF. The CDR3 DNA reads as TGCGCCAGCAGCCGTAATCTGGACACTGAAGCTTTCTTT.

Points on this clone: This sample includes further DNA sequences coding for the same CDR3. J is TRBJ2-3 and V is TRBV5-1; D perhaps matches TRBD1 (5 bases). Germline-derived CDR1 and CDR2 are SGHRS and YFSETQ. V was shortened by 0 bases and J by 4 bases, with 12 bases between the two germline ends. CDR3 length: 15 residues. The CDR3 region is CASSLVGQGPDTQYF. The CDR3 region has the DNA TGCGCCAGCAGCTTGGTCGGGCAGGGTCCAGATACGCAGTATTTT. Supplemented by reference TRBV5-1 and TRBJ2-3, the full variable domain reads KAGVTQTPRYLIKTRGQQVTLSCSPISGHRSVSWYQQTPGQGLQFLFEYFSETQRNKGNFPGRFSGRQFSNSRSEMNVSTLELGDSALYLCASSLVGQGPDTQYFGPGTRLTVL.

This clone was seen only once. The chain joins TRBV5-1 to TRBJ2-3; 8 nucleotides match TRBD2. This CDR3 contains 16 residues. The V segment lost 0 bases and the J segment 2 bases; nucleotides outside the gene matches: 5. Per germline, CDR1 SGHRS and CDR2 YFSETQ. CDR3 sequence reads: CASSLDGSGATDTQYF. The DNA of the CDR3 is TGCGCCAGCAGCTTGGATGGTAGCGGGGCCACAGATACGCAGTATTTT.

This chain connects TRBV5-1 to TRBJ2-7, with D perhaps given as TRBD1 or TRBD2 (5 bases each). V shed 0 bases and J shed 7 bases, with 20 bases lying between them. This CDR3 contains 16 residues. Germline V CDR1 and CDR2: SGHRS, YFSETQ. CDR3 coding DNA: TGCGCCAGCAGCTTGGTAGGTCAGTTTGGGGACGGGGAGCAGTACTTC. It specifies CASSLVGQFGDGEQYF.

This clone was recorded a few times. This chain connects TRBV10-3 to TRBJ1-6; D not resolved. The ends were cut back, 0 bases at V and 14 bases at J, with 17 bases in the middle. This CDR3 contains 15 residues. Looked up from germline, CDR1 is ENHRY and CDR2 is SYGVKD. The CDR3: CAISESYRSAVTLHF. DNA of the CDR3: TGTGCCATCAGTGAGTCTTACCGATCGGCCGTCACCCTCCACTTT.

CDR3 protein: CASSLAGGETQYF. The CDR3 nucleotides are TGCGCCAGCAGCTTGGCCGGCGGAGAGACCCAGTACTTC. The chain couples TRBV5-1 to TRBJ2-5; D unresolved. Looked up from germline, CDR1 is SGHRS and CDR2 is YFSETQ. There are 13 residues in the CDR3. Trimming pared 0 bases from V and 4 bases from J, leaving 7 bases between. Filled out from reference TRBV5-1 and TRBJ2-5, the complete variable domain reads KAGVTQTPRYLIKTRGQQVTLSCSPISGHRSVSWYQQTPGQGLQFLFEYFSETQRNKGNFPGRFSGRQFSNSRSEMNVSTLELGDSALYLCASSLAGGETQYFGPGTRLLVL.

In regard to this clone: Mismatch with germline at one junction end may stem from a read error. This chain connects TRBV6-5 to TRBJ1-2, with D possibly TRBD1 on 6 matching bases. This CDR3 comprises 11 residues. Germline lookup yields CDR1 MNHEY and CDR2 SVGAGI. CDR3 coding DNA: TGTGCCAGCGGTTACAGGGACGGCTACACCTTC. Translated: CASGYRDGYTF.

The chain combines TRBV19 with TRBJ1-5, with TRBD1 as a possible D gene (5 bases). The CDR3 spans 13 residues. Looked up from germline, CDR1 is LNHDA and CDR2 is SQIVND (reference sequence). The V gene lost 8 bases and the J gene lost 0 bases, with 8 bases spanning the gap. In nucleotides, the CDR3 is TGTGCCAGTGAACAGGATAGCAATCAGCCCCAGCATTTT. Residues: CASEQDSNQPQHF.

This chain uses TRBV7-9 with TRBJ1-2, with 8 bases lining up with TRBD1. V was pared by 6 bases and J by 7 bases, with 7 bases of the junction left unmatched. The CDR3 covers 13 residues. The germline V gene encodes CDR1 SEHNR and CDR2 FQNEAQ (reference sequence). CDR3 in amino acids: CASRNQGARGYTF. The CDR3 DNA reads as TGTGCCAGCAGAAATCAGGGGGCGCGTGGCTACACCTTC.

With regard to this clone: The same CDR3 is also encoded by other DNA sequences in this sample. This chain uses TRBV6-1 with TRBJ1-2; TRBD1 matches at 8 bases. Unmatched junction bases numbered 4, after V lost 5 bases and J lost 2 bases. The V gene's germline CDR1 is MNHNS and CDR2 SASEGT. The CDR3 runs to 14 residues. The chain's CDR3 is CASSTTGVNYGYTF. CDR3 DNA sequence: TGTGCCAGCAGTACGACAGGGGTAAACTATGGCTACACCTTC.

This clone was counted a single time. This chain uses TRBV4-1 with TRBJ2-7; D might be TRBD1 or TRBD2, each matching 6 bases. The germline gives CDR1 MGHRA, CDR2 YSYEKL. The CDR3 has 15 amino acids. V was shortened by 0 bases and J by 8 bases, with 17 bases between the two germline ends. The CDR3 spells CASSQEGGRVNQQYF. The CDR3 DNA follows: TGCGCCAGCAGCCAAGAGGGGGGCCGCGTCAACCAGCAGTACTTC.